Below are 29 T cell receptor beta chains sequenced from a single sample in a study of blood T cell repertoires in COVID-19. Sequencing was performed with immunoSEQ multiplex PCR; in TCRdb, only in-frame clones are kept and a portion is missing. The table includes 26,000 or so clones, around 66% detected once. Material for sequencing was peripheral blood. The source of these receptors is a man aged 60 to 69 with active or convalescent COVID-19.

The V call is TRBV10-2, the J call TRBJ2-3; 7 bases map to TRBD2. Per germline, CDR1 WSHSY and CDR2 SAAADI. J gave up 3 bases and V 0 bases, and 3 bases lay outside the gene matches. This CDR3 comprises 15 residues. The CDR3 loop reads CASSESGGRTDTQYF. The CDR3 nucleotides read TGCGCCAGCAGTGAGTCTGGCGGGAGAACAGATACGCAGTATTTT.

This chain links TRBV5-1 with TRBJ2-7; TRBD1 agrees at 7 bases. There are 15 residues in the CDR3. Trimming took 5 bases from V and 0 from J; bases not matched to a gene: 8. Looked up from germline, CDR1 is SGHRS and CDR2 is YFSETQ. CDR3 in amino acids: CASSNYRGSSYEQYF. In DNA, the CDR3 is TGCGCCAGCAGTAACTACAGGGGCAGCTCCTACGAGCAGTACTTC.

This rearrangement joins TRBV24-1 to TRBJ1-2; 9 bases align to TRBD1. CDR1 and CDR2 (germline): KGHDR, SFDVKD. The CDR3 contains 14 residues. CDR3 coding DNA: TGTGCACCAGTGTGGAGGGACAGGGATTATGGCTACACCTTC. Protein: CAPVWRDRDYGYTF.

This clone has just a few counts. J is TRBJ2-2 and V is TRBV7-9; D is undetermined. Germline assignment: CDR1 SEHNR and CDR2 FQNEAQ (reference sequence). The CDR3 contains 13 residues. V was pared by 5 bases and J by 5 bases, with 9 bases between. CDR3 DNA sequence: TGTGCCAGCAGCCCGCACATGACCGGGGAGCTGTTTTTT. Protein sequence: CASSPHMTGELFF.

This clone was found a few times. The V gene is TRBV30, the J gene TRBJ1-2; TRBD1 agrees at 8 bases. V lost 5 bases, J lost 5 bases, and 16 bases stayed unmatched. Germline CDR1 is GTSNPN and CDR2 is SVGIG (reference sequence). The CDR3 covers 16 residues. The CDR3: CAWSKLGQALRYGYTF. CDR3 bases: TGTGCCTGGTCGAAATTGGGACAGGCCCTGCGATATGGCTACACCTTC.

The rearrangement uses TRBV14 and TRBJ2-6; D perhaps matches TRBD1 (5 bases). This CDR3 contains 20 residues. CDR1 is SGHDN and CDR2 is FVKESK in the germline V gene. V dropped 0 bases and J dropped 0 bases, with 18 bases sitting between them. In DNA, the CDR3 is TGTGCCAGCAGCCAAGATGGTTTAGGCAGGGTCCACTCTGGGGCCAACGTCCTGACTTTC. Its translation is CASSQDGLGRVHSGANVLTF.

The chain employs TRBV5-1 and TRBJ2-5, with a possible D match to TRBD1 (5 bases). V was trimmed by 3 bases and J by 1 base, leaving 10 bases between them. The CDR3 sequence is 14 residues long. Germline assignment: CDR1 SGHRS and CDR2 YFSETQ. In DNA form, the CDR3 reads TGCGCCAGCAGCTCCGGACATTTCCAAGAGACCCAGTACTTC. Translation: CASSSGHFQETQYF.

The chain uses TRBV5-5 and TRBJ2-7; 9 nucleotides align to TRBD2. CDR1 is SGHKS and CDR2 is YYEKEE in the germline V gene (reference sequence). CDR3 size: 15 residues. V gave up 4 bases and J gave up 4 bases; unmatched junction bases: 9. CDR3 DNA sequence: TGTGCCAGCAGCGACCCGGGACTAGCTTCTTACGAGCAGTACTTC. Translated: CASSDPGLASYEQYF. Variable domain in full (rest from reference TRBV5-5 and TRBJ2-7): DAGVTQSPTHLIKTRGQQVTLRCSPISGHKSVSWYQQVLGQGPQFIFQYYEKEERGRGNFPDRFSARQFPNYSSELNVNALLLGDSALYLCASSDPGLASYEQYFGPGTRLTVT.

The chain carries TRBV15 and TRBJ1-6, with TRBD1 as a possible D gene (6 bases). Trimming removed 0 bases at V and 7 bases at J, with 22 bases between. From germline, CDR1 is LNHNV and CDR2 YYDKDF (reference sequence). The CDR3 covers 19 residues. The DNA for the CDR3 is TGTGCCACCAGCAGAGATACGCTGTCCGGCAGGACAGTGAATTCACCCCTCCACTTT. Protein: CATSRDTLSGRTVNSPLHF.

This clone is medium-sized. The chain employs TRBV9 and TRBJ1-2; D possibly corresponds to TRBD1 (5 bases). The V end lost 0 bases, the J end lost 4 bases, and 13 bases lay between the germline ends. Germline assignment: CDR1 SGDLS and CDR2 YYNGEE. This CDR3 contains 15 residues. CDR3 nucleotides: TGTGCCAGCAGCGTAGAGGGGATGGCAGTCTATGGCTACACCTTC. It is translated as CASSVEGMAVYGYTF.

The chain has TRBV2 and TRBJ2-5; D possibly corresponds to TRBD2 (6 bases). The germline V gene encodes CDR1 SNHLY and CDR2 FYNNEI. V lost 11 bases and J 4 bases, leaving 14 bases between the germline ends. CDR3 length equals 12 residues. CDR3 amino acids: CARAAGGETQYF. The CDR3 DNA reads TGTGCCCGAGCGGCCGGGGGAGAGACCCAGTACTTC. Looking up the rest from reference TRBV2 and TRBJ2-5 gives the full variable domain: EPEVTQTPSHQVTQMGQEVILRCVPISNHLYFYWYRQILGQKVEFLVSFYNNEISEKSEIFDDQFSVERPDGSNFTLKIRSTKLEDSAMYFCARAAGGETQYFGPGTRLLVL.

Comments on this clone: Other DNA sequences in this sample translate to the same CDR3. This chain connects TRBV5-4 to TRBJ2-7; D unclear. Germline V lookup: CDR1 SGHNT, CDR2 YYREEE (reference sequence). Trimming took off 2 bases at V and 3 bases at J, with 9 bases between the two ends. CDR3 length: 13 residues. This CDR3 is CASSLTGVYEQYF. CDR3 coding DNA: TGTGCCAGCAGCTTAACGGGTGTCTACGAGCAGTACTTC. Variable domain in full (rest from reference TRBV5-4 and TRBJ2-7): ETGVTQSPTHLIKTRGQQVTLRCSSQSGHNTVSWYQQALGQGPQFIFQYYREEENGRGNFPPRFSGLQFPNYSSELNVNALELDDSALYLCASSLTGVYEQYFGPGTRLTVT.

This clone was found a few times. The rearrangement joins TRBV5-1 to TRBJ2-3; no reliable D call. Between the trimmed V and J ends, which lost 3 bases and 9 bases, there was a span of 8 bases. CDR1 is SGHRS and CDR2 is YFSETQ in the germline V gene. CDR3 size: 11 residues. The DNA of the CDR3 is TGCGCCAGCAGCTCCACATCGACGCAGTATTTT. Translating gives CASSSTSTQYF.

This clone is medium-sized by share. V usage is TRBV6-5 and J usage is TRBJ2-1, with TRBD2 identical over 14 bases. The V gene's germline CDR1 is MNHEY and CDR2 SVGAGI. V shed 1 base and J 8 bases; nucleotides not matched to a gene: 4. There are 16 residues in the CDR3. The CDR3 nucleotides read TGTGCCAGCAGTTACTTGGGACTAGCGGGGGCGGATGAGCAGTTCTTC. Its translation is CASSYLGLAGADEQFF.

V and J are TRBV25-1 and TRBJ1-1; D is possibly TRBD1 (6 bases). Per germline, CDR1 MGHDK and CDR2 SYGVNS. The CDR3 is 14 residues long. Trimming removed 4 bases from V and 7 bases from J, with 16 bases in between. For the CDR3, the DNA is TGTGCCAGCAGTGTCGACAGGAGTGGCTATGAAGCTTTCTTT. Its translation is CASSVDRSGYEAFF.

To note about this clone: It is unclear where the CDR3 begins or ends on the DNA, so no DNA is shown, and the CDR3 is as TCRdb lists it. The J gene is TRBJ1-6, the V gene TRBV21-1; the table's D call, TRBD1, was not checked against the DNA. TRBV21-1 is a listed pseudogene. The CDR3 numbers 14 amino acids, ends counted. The CDR3 sequence: CASSKWGLGSPLHF.

The chain links TRBV7-9 to TRBJ1-1; D is perhaps TRBD1 (6 bases). V shed 0 bases and J shed 2 bases, with 16 bases lying between them. The CDR3 is made up of 17 amino acids. Germline CDR1 and CDR2: SEHNR and FQNEAQ (reference sequence). The CDR3, as DNA: TGTGCCAGCAGCTTAGCGTACAGGGTTGGGGGAAACACTGAAGCTTTCTTT. It is translated as CASSLAYRVGGNTEAFF. Full variable domain (missing parts from reference TRBV7-9 and TRBJ1-1): DTGVSQNPRHKITKRGQNVTFRCDPISEHNRLYWYRQTLGQGPEFLTYFQNEAQLEKSRLLSDRFSAERPKGSFSTLEIQRTEQGDSAMYLCASSLAYRVGGNTEAFFGQGTRLTVV.

The chain has TRBV3-1 (or the pseudogene TRBV3-2) and TRBJ2-1; unclear D gene. CDR1 LGHDT and CDR2 YNNKEL come from the germline V gene (reference sequence). The CDR3 extends over 14 amino acids. The ends were cut back, 4 bases at V and 9 bases at J, with 16 bases in the middle. In DNA form, the CDR3 reads TGTGCCAGCAGCCCCTGCTCGCCCGCGTGTGAGCAGTTCTTC. The encoded protein is CASSPCSPACEQFF.

The sample holds one count of this clone. The gene calls are TRBV5-6 and TRBJ1-6; 9 nucleotides match TRBD1. With 1 base clipped from V and 9 bases from J, the junction kept 2 bases outside the gene matches. The V gene's germline CDR1 is SGHDT and CDR2 YYEEEE. The CDR3 is 14 amino acids. The CDR3 here is CASSLNRGRSPLHF. The CDR3 nucleotides are TGTGCCAGCAGCTTGAACAGGGGGCGTTCACCCCTCCACTTT. The variable domain in full, with the rest retrieved from reference TRBV5-6 and TRBJ1-6, is DAGVTQSPTHLIKTRGQQVTLRCSPKSGHDTVSWYQQALGQGPQFIFQYYEEEERQRGNFPDRFSGHQFPNYSSELNVNALLLGDSALYLCASSLNRGRSPLHFGNGTRLTVT.

This clone turned up a few times. The chain links TRBV18 to TRBJ2-5; TRBD1 aligns across 9 bases. With V trimmed by 1 base and J by 5 bases, 11 bases remained unmatched. Germline V gene data show CDR1 as KGHSH and CDR2 as LQKENI. The CDR3 runs to 17 residues. CDR3 protein: CASSPRANRGRGETQYF. The CDR3 bases are TGTGCCAGCTCACCACGGGCAAACAGGGGGCGAGGGGAGACCCAGTACTTC. Drawing the rest from reference TRBV18 and TRBJ2-5, the complete variable domain is NAGVMQNPRHLVRRRGQEARLRCSPMKGHSHVYWYRQLPEEGLKFMVYLQKENIIDESGMPKERFSAEFPKEGPSILRIQQVVRGDSAAYFCASSPRANRGRGETQYFGPGTRLLVL.

This chain connects TRBV9 to TRBJ2-1, with TRBD2 matching over 10 bases. From germline, CDR1 is SGDLS and CDR2 YYNGEE. CDR3 length equals 16 residues. J was trimmed by 3 bases and V by 3 bases; bases with no gene match: 6. This CDR3 reads CASSAERGGIYNEQFF. The DNA for the CDR3 is TGTGCCAGCAGCGCAGAGCGGGGGGGCATCTACAATGAGCAGTTCTTC.

The chain carries TRBV9 and TRBJ2-1, with 7 bases aligning to TRBD1. This CDR3 is 18 amino acids long. The junction had 15 bases not matched to a gene; V was cut back by 0 bases and J by 6 bases. Germline V lookup: CDR1 SGDLS, CDR2 YYNGEE. This chain's CDR3 is CASSVGQDRWTSINEQFF. The CDR3 DNA sequence: TGTGCCAGCAGCGTAGGCCAGGACAGGTGGACATCAATCAATGAGCAGTTCTTC.

J is TRBJ1-1 and V is TRBV2, with D tentatively TRBD1 (6 bases). Germline V CDR1 and CDR2: SNHLY, FYNNEI. CDR3 size: 13 residues. The V and J ends lost 6 bases and 9 bases respectively, with 17 bases between them. The CDR3 nucleotides read TGTGCCAGCAGCTCGAGGGAGGGGGGGCAAGCTTTCTTT. Amino acids: CASSSREGGQAFF.

A single count supports this clone. The J gene is TRBJ2-3, the V gene TRBV29-1; D might be TRBD2 (5 bases). The ends were cut back, 1 base at V and 5 bases at J, with 19 bases in the middle. The CDR3 is made up of 16 amino acids. CDR1 and CDR2 from the germline V gene are SQVTM and ANQGSEA. The CDR3: CSVEVQRTFGRDTQYF. The CDR3, as DNA: TGCAGCGTTGAAGTTCAAAGGACTTTCGGTAGAGATACGCAGTATTTT.

This clone was seen a handful of times. The chain employs TRBV30 and TRBJ1-5, with 11 bases identical to TRBD1. Germline V gene sequence: CDR1 GTSNPN, CDR2 SVGIG (reference sequence). The CDR3 covers 18 residues. J was trimmed by 2 bases and V by 4 bases; bases with no gene match: 13. Here the CDR3 reads CAWTGKDRGRLGNQPQHF. The CDR3 DNA is TGTGCCTGGACCGGAAAGGACAGGGGGCGTTTGGGCAATCAGCCCCAGCATTTT.

V is TRBV11-2 and J is TRBJ2-5, with unresolved D. This CDR3 comprises 16 residues. Trimming took off 0 bases at V and 0 bases at J, with 11 bases between the two ends. Per the germline V gene, CDR1 is SGHAT and CDR2 is FQNNGV. The CDR3 protein is CASSLDMRMYQETQYF. The CDR3 coding sequence is TGTGCCAGCAGCTTAGATATGAGGATGTACCAAGAGACCCAGTACTTC.

The V and J genes are TRBV27 and TRBJ1-1; a possible D gene is TRBD1 (6 bases). V gave up 5 bases and J gave up 3 bases, with 16 bases separating them. Germline loops: CDR1 MNHEY, CDR2 SMNVEV (reference sequence). CDR3 length: 15 amino acids. The CDR3: CASSPPDRRYTEAFF. The CDR3, as DNA: TGTGCCAGCAGTCCCCCGGACAGAAGGTACACTGAAGCTTTCTTT.

The chain joins TRBV27 to TRBJ2-7; TRBD1 matches at 8 bases. Germline CDR1 reads MNHEY; CDR2 reads SMNVEV (reference sequence). The CDR3 runs 12 residues. The trim removed 9 bases at V and 5 bases at J, leaving 6 bases unmatched. CDR3 in DNA: TGTGCCAGTTGGCAGGGGGCTGACGAGCAGTACTTC. Its translation: CASWQGADEQYF.

This chain connects TRBV12-3 or TRBV12-4 to TRBJ2-3; D gene uncertain. The ends were cut back, 8 bases at V and 2 bases at J, with 8 bases in the middle. This CDR3 contains 12 residues. DNA for the CDR3: TGTGCCAGCGGTCGGTTCACAGATACGCAGTATTTT. Protein sequence: CASGRFTDTQYF.